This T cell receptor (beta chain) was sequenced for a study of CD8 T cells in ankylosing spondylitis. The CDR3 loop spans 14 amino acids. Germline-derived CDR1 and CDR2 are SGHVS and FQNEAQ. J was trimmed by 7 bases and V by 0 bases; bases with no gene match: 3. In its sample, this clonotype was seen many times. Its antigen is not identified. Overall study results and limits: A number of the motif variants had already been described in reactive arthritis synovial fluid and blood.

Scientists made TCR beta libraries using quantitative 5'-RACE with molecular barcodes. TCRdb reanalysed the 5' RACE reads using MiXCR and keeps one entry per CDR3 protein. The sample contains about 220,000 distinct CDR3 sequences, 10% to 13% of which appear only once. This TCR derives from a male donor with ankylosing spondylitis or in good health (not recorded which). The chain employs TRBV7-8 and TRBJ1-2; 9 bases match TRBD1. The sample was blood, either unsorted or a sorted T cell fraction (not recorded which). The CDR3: CASSLAGDRVGYTF. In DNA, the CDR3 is TGTGCCAGCAGCTTAGCGGGGGACAGGGTTGGCTACACCTTC.